The 27 T cell receptor beta chains given below trace back to one sample, sequenced in a study of Ad26.COV2.S vaccination and SARS-CoV-2 variants. The treatment is: 15 to 20 received Ad26.COV2.S at low or high dose, single or two shots; 5 received placebo; per-sample allocation not given. At day 63 after the first vaccine or placebo injection, samples were drawn. Here immunoSEQ multiplex PCR was the method, and the copy in TCRdb shows in-frame clones only, minus some. This repertoire shows about 320,000 clones, about 82% found once; its top ten account for approximately 1.9%. The sequences come from peripheral blood, collected in a trial of Ad26.COV2.S vaccine versus placebo. These receptors were collected from a person between 18 and 65 years old who received the Ad26.COV2.S COVID-19 vaccine or a placebo.

The chain carries TRBV7-8 and TRBJ1-4; 7 bases agree with TRBD1. V was clipped by 4 bases and J by 7 bases; unmatched bases: 3. The CDR3 has 13 amino acids. The V gene's germline CDR1 is SGHVS and CDR2 FQNEAQ. The CDR3 nucleotides are TGTGCCAGCAGCTCAAACAGGGGTGAAAAACTGTTTTTT. As protein: CASSSNRGEKLFF. Full variable domain (missing parts from reference TRBV7-8 and TRBJ1-4): GAGVSQSPRYKVAKRGQDVALRCDPISGHVSLFWYQQALGQGPEFLTYFQNEAQLDKSGLPSDRFFAERPEGSVSTLKIQRTQQEDSAVYLCASSSNRGEKLFFGSGTQLSVL.

The rearrangement uses TRBV5-6 and TRBJ2-3; D may correspond to TRBD1 or TRBD2 (6 bases each). Germline CDR1 SGHDT, CDR2 YYEEEE. The CDR3 consists of 16 residues. V lost 3 bases and J 5 bases, leaving 19 bases between the germline ends. CDR3 in amino acids: CASSSELGGAGDTQYF. DNA of the CDR3: TGTGCCAGCAGCTCGGAATTGGGGGGCGCGGGAGATACGCAGTATTTT. The whole variable domain, remainder taken from reference TRBV5-6 and TRBJ2-3, is DAGVTQSPTHLIKTRGQQVTLRCSPKSGHDTVSWYQQALGQGPQFIFQYYEEEERQRGNFPDRFSGHQFPNYSSELNVNALLLGDSALYLCASSSELGGAGDTQYFGPGTRLTVL.

V usage is TRBV5-6 and J usage is TRBJ1-1; D unclear. Trimming removed 1 base from V and 3 bases from J, with 4 bases in between. CDR1 SGHDT and CDR2 YYEEEE come from the germline V gene. This CDR3 comprises 12 residues. The CDR3 nucleotides are TGTGCCAGCAGCTTGATGGACACTGAAGCTTTCTTT. Protein product: CASSLMDTEAFF.

The chain has TRBV9 and TRBJ2-1; 15 bases are shared with TRBD2. There are 14 residues in the CDR3. J was trimmed by 10 bases and V by 4 bases; bases with no gene match: 3. Germline V gives CDR1 SGDLS, CDR2 YYNGEE. The CDR3, as DNA: TGTGCCAGCAGCCTCGGGACTAGCGGGGGGGAGCAGTTCTTC. Residues: CASSLGTSGGEQFF.

The table lists this clone with a few counts. V is TRBV18 and J is TRBJ2-7; TRBD2 agrees at 7 bases. CDR1 and CDR2 from the germline V gene are KGHSH and LQKENI. The J segment lost 5 bases and the V segment lost 0 bases, leaving 1 base of the junction unmatched. This CDR3 comprises 13 residues. The CDR3 DNA reads as TGTGCCAGCTCACCACCGGGAGGGAACGAGCAGTACTTC. This translates into CASSPPGGNEQYF.

This clone appeared a few times. CDR3 sequence: CASSLGQHTGELFF. As DNA, the CDR3 is TGTGCCAGCAGCCTGGGACAGCACACCGGGGAGCTGTTTTTT. This chain joins TRBV7-8 and TRBJ2-2; 7 bases are a match to TRBD1. This CDR3 is 14 amino acids long. The germline V gene encodes CDR1 SGHVS and CDR2 FQNEAQ. V was pared by 5 bases and J by 3 bases, with 3 bases of the junction left unmatched. The entire variable domain, with the rest obtained from reference TRBV7-8 and TRBJ2-2, is as follows: GAGVSQSPRYKVAKRGQDVALRCDPISGHVSLFWYQQALGQGPEFLTYFQNEAQLDKSGLPSDRFFAERPEGSVSTLKIQRTQQEDSAVYLCASSLGQHTGELFFGEGSRLTVL.

The chain employs TRBV7-9 and TRBJ1-1; 8 bases are shared with TRBD1. Trimming cost V 4 bases and J 10 bases; bases outside gene matches: 14. This CDR3 has 15 amino acids. Germline V lookup: CDR1 SEHNR, CDR2 FQNEAQ (reference sequence). The chain's CDR3 is CASSSQGAMGKRAFF. CDR3 DNA sequence: TGTGCCAGCAGCTCTCAGGGGGCTATGGGAAAGAGAGCTTTCTTT.

This chain joins TRBV30 and TRBJ1-3, with D hard to call. Trimming left V 8 bases short and J 3 bases short, with 14 bases between. Looked up from germline, CDR1 is GTSNPN and CDR2 is SVGIG (reference sequence). CDR3 length: 13 amino acids. CDR3 nucleotide sequence: TGTGCCACCCTCGGGTATAATGGAAACACCATATATTTT. Protein: CATLGYNGNTIYF. The whole variable domain, filled in from reference TRBV30 and TRBJ1-3, reads SQTIHQWPATLVQPVGSPLSLECTVEGTSNPNLYWYRQAAGRGLQLLFYSVGIGQISSEVPQNLSASRPQDRQFILSSKKLLLSDSGFYLCATLGYNGNTIYFGEGSWLTVV.

V usage is TRBV10-3 and J usage is TRBJ2-1; the match to TRBD1 covers 8 bases. The length of the CDR3 is 14 residues. With 7 bases clipped from V and 8 bases from J, the junction kept 10 bases outside the gene matches. CDR1 ENHRY and CDR2 SYGVKD come from the germline V gene. The CDR3 DNA follows: TGTGCCATCACCTCTGACAGGGGCCGGGATGAGCAGTTCTTC. This codes for CAITSDRGRDEQFF.

The chain employs TRBV9 and TRBJ2-3; D gene uncertain. Trimming left V 0 bases short and J 4 bases short, with 12 bases between. The CDR3 loop spans 15 amino acids. Germline V gene data show CDR1 as SGDLS and CDR2 as YYNGEE. The CDR3 DNA reads as TGTGCCAGCAGCGTAGTGGGTTTTGAGCCAGATACGCAGTATTTT. Residues: CASSVVGFEPDTQYF.

DNA for the CDR3: TGTGCCAGCAGCTCACCCGCGACAGGGCTGTTTTTT. It translates to CASSSPATGLFF. This chain links TRBV7-2 with TRBJ1-4, with TRBD1 matching over 7 bases. This CDR3 spans 12 amino acids. With V trimmed by 4 bases and J by 14 bases, 7 bases remained unmatched. Germline values: CDR1 SGHTA, CDR2 FQGNSA.

The genes are TRBV30 and TRBJ2-1, with TRBD2 identical over 9 bases. From germline, CDR1 is GTSNPN and CDR2 SVGIG (reference sequence). The CDR3 is 15 amino acids. The V and J ends lost 2 bases and 8 bases, in that order; junction bases with no gene match: 10. CDR3 sequence reads: CAWSLRLAGLDEQFF. CDR3 DNA sequence: TGTGCCTGGAGTCTGAGGCTAGCGGGGCTGGATGAGCAGTTCTTC.

The gene calls are TRBV12-5 and TRBJ2-3; a possible D gene is TRBD1 (6 bases). Trimming took 0 bases from V and 4 from J, leaving 20 bases between them. This CDR3 contains 18 residues. Germline assignment: CDR1 LGHNT and CDR2 FRNRAP. CDR3 DNA sequence: TGTGCTAGTGGTTTGGTTCTCACCGACAGGCCGGAGGCAGATACGCAGTATTTT. Translating it yields CASGLVLTDRPEADTQYF.

This chain joins TRBV14 and TRBJ2-1; possible D gene TRBD1, 6 bases. Deletions cut 3 bases from V and 0 bases from J, with 24 bases between. From germline, CDR1 is SGHDN and CDR2 FVKESK. The CDR3 length is 20 residues. The CDR3 DNA reads TGTGCCAGCAGCCAGTTTGATCCTTGGACAGCGAAAAGCTCCTACAATGAGCAGTTCTTC. Amino acids: CASSQFDPWTAKSSYNEQFF. The full variable domain, rest sourced from reference TRBV14 and TRBJ2-1, is EAGVTQFPSHSVIEKGQTVTLRCDPISGHDNLYWYRRVMGKEIKFLLHFVKESKQDESGMPNNRFLAERTGGTYSTLKVQPAELEDSGVYFCASSQFDPWTAKSSYNEQFFGPGTRLTVL.

This sequence joins TRBV7-8 and TRBJ2-1, with 14 bases lining up with TRBD2. V lost 3 bases and J lost 0; bases outside the gene matches: 10. The CDR3 has 20 amino acids. Germline V gene data show CDR1 as SGHVS and CDR2 as FQNEAQ. CDR3 bases: TGTGCCAGCAGCTTGAACAGGGGACTAGCGGGGGACTACTCCTACAATGAGCAGTTCTTC. It specifies CASSLNRGLAGDYSYNEQFF.

Remarks on this clone: The sample has other DNA sequences that encode this CDR3 too. The rearrangement uses TRBV9 and TRBJ2-3; D not certain. The CDR3 covers 14 residues. CDR1 is SGDLS and CDR2 is YYNGEE in the germline V gene. The V end lost 0 bases, the J end lost 2 bases, and 7 bases lay between the germline ends. CDR3 bases: TGTGCCAGCAGCGTAGGGCCCTCCACAGATACGCAGTATTTT. The encoded protein is CASSVGPSTDTQYF.

In its sample, this clone was seen once. The genes are TRBV3-1 (or the pseudogene TRBV3-2) and TRBJ1-1, with TRBD1 as a possible D gene (6 bases). V was clipped by 2 bases and J by 10 bases, with 8 bases between them. This CDR3 region has 11 residues. Germline CDR1 and CDR2: LGHDT and YNNKEL (reference sequence). The CDR3 nucleotides are TGTGCCAGCAGCCAAAAAGGGGGAGCTTTCTTT. Protein sequence: CASSQKGGAFF.

The CDR3 protein is CASSLWDREVEQYF. The CDR3 DNA reads as TGTGCCAGCAGCCTTTGGGACAGGGAGGTGGAGCAGTACTTC. This chain uses TRBV3-1 (or the pseudogene TRBV3-2) with TRBJ2-7; 9 positions agree with TRBD1. Germline CDR1 LGHDT, CDR2 YNNKEL (reference sequence). The CDR3 has 14 residues. Trimming took 4 bases from V and 7 from J; bases not matched to a gene: 8.

The genes are TRBV7-9 and TRBJ1-4; no clear D. Per the germline V gene, CDR1 is SEHNR and CDR2 is FQNEAQ (reference sequence). V gave up 3 bases and J gave up 0 bases, with 5 bases separating them. The CDR3 totals 14 residues. The DNA of the CDR3 is TGTGCCAGCAGCTTGGAATCAACTAATGAAAAACTGTTTTTT. Translating it yields CASSLESTNEKLFF.

CDR3 residues: CASSLARGNSNQPQHF. As DNA, the CDR3 is TGCGCCAGCAGCTTGGCCAGGGGGAATAGCAATCAGCCCCAGCATTTT. The chain uses TRBV5-1 and TRBJ1-5, with 7 bases aligning to TRBD1. The CDR3 sequence is 16 residues long. Germline assignment: CDR1 SGHRS and CDR2 YFSETQ. The V and J ends lost 0 bases and 0 bases, in that order; junction bases with no gene match: 3. The variable domain in full, with the rest retrieved from reference TRBV5-1 and TRBJ1-5, is KAGVTQTPRYLIKTRGQQVTLSCSPISGHRSVSWYQQTPGQGLQFLFEYFSETQRNKGNFPGRFSGRQFSNSRSEMNVSTLELGDSALYLCASSLARGNSNQPQHFGDGTRLSIL.

The chain recombines TRBV24-1 with TRBJ2-1; D gene ambiguous. The CDR3 is 15 residues long. Per the germline V gene, CDR1 is KGHDR and CDR2 is SFDVKD. With 4 bases removed from V and 4 bases from J, the gap between germline ends came to 13 bases. The CDR3 region is CATSETGPQYNEQFF. Written as DNA, the CDR3 is TGTGCCACCAGTGAGACCGGGCCCCAATACAATGAGCAGTTCTTC.

Here the CDR3 reads CAWSVRRFAFF. Written as DNA, the CDR3 is TGTGCCTGGAGTGTACGAAGGTTCGCTTTCTTT. The V call is TRBV30, the J call TRBJ1-1; unclear D gene. Germline V gene lookup returns CDR1 GTSNPN and CDR2 SVGIG (reference sequence). The CDR3 extends over 11 amino acids. Trimming stripped 0 bases from V and 11 bases from J, with 10 bases between.

This chain connects TRBV11-2 to TRBJ1-5; no firm D call. CDR3 length equals 13 residues. Deletions cut 3 bases from V and 7 bases from J, with 10 bases between. CDR1 SGHAT and CDR2 FQNNGV come from the germline V gene. The CDR3 is CASSFLVGQPQHF. The CDR3 coding sequence is TGTGCCAGCAGCTTCTTGGTGGGGCAGCCCCAGCATTTT.

CDR3 sequence: CASRHGDRGTDTQYF. CDR3 DNA: TGCGCCAGTCGCCACGGGGACAGGGGCACAGATACGCAGTATTTT. The chain recombines TRBV5-1 with TRBJ2-3, with TRBD1 matching 9 bases. The V segment lost 8 bases and the J segment 1 base; nucleotides outside the gene matches: 8. CDR3 size: 15 residues. Germline V gene lookup returns CDR1 SGHRS and CDR2 YFSETQ.

V gene TRBV20-1 combines with J gene TRBJ1-6; 9 bases agree with TRBD1. After removal of 3 bases from V and 10 bases from J, the junction contained 16 bases not matched to a gene. Germline CDR1 DFQATT, CDR2 SNEGSKA (reference sequence). The CDR3 contains 17 residues. CDR3 DNA: TGCAGTGCTAGTTTGGACAGGGGACAGAGCGCGGGGTCACCCCTCCACTTT. It yields the protein CSASLDRGQSAGSPLHF.

The chain uses TRBV7-9 and TRBJ1-5; 10 bases fit TRBD1. Germline V CDR1 and CDR2: SEHNR, FQNEAQ (reference sequence). Germline trimming cut 5 bases from V and 4 bases from J; bases unmatched to any gene: 8. The CDR3 covers 16 residues. The CDR3 DNA is TGTGCCAGCAGCCCGTGGACAGGGGGAACTAATCAGCCCCAGCATTTT. This encodes CASSPWTGGTNQPQHF.

This clone has a handful of counts. The chain couples TRBV5-1 to TRBJ2-1, with 8 bases identical to TRBD1. The CDR3 is made up of 15 amino acids. V was pared by 2 bases and J by 5 bases, with 6 bases of the junction left unmatched. Looked up from germline, CDR1 is SGHRS and CDR2 is YFSETQ. DNA of the CDR3: TGCGCCAGCAGCTTTCTAAGACAGGGGAACAATGAGCAGTTCTTC. This gives the protein CASSFLRQGNNEQFF. Complete variable domain (other parts from reference TRBV5-1 and TRBJ2-1): KAGVTQTPRYLIKTRGQQVTLSCSPISGHRSVSWYQQTPGQGLQFLFEYFSETQRNKGNFPGRFSGRQFSNSRSEMNVSTLELGDSALYLCASSFLRQGNNEQFFGPGTRLTVL.